These 7 T cell receptor beta chains were sequenced from one sample in a study of blood T cell repertoires in COVID-19. Assay used: immunoSEQ multiplex PCR; TCRdb lists only in-frame clones, some missing. Among a few hundred thousand clones listed, 80% to 95% were seen once. Sequences were obtained from PBMCs or T cells enriched from blood (not recorded which). These TCRs come from a woman in her 40s who had been exposed to COVID-19.

J is TRBJ1-1 and V is TRBV19; a weak D match, TRBD1 (6 bases). CDR1 and CDR2 (germline): LNHDA, SQIVND (reference sequence). The CDR3 spans 16 residues. The V end lost 9 bases, the J end lost 0 bases, and 20 bases lay between the germline ends. As DNA, the CDR3 is TGTGCCAGCAATTGGCCCCAGGGGAGAATGAACACTGAAGCTTTCTTT. Residues: CASNWPQGRMNTEAFF.

The chain links TRBV7-2 to TRBJ1-6; D is unresolved. Germline V gene lookup returns CDR1 SGHTA and CDR2 FQGNSA. V lost 3 bases and J 7 bases, leaving 10 bases between the germline ends. CDR3 size: 14 residues. CDR3 sequence (DNA): TGTGCCAGCAGCTTGGACTGGAGCAATTCACCCCTCCACTTT. Amino acids: CASSLDWSNSPLHF.

V is TRBV12-3 or TRBV12-4 and J is TRBJ1-5; possibly TRBD1 for D (5 bases). Deletions cut 4 bases from V and 5 bases from J, with 9 bases between. This CDR3 is built from 13 residues. The CDR3: CASSSQEYQPQHF. DNA for the CDR3: TGTGCCAGCAGTTCACAGGAATATCAGCCCCAGCATTTT.

This chain uses TRBV5-5 with TRBJ2-5; TRBD2 matches 7 bases. The ends lost 0 bases at V and 2 bases at J; junction bases unmatched: 10. Germline CDR1 SGHKS, CDR2 YYEKEE (reference sequence). CDR3 length: 17 amino acids. The CDR3 DNA is TGTGCCAGCAGCTTGGCCGGGCTAGCGGTGTTACAAGAGACCCAGTACTTC. Protein: CASSLAGLAVLQETQYF.

This clone was observed once. The J gene is TRBJ2-7, the V gene TRBV10-3, with D unresolved. Looked up from germline, CDR1 is ENHRY and CDR2 is SYGVKD. The CDR3 extends over 11 amino acids. V lost 4 bases to trimming and J lost 4 bases, with 5 bases between them. CDR3 sequence: CAISGSYEQYF. CDR3 DNA: TGTGCCATCAGTGGTTCTTACGAGCAGTACTTC.

V usage is TRBV7-2 and J usage is TRBJ1-1; tentative D call: TRBD1 (6 bases). The CDR3 is 15 amino acids. With 5 bases removed from V and 4 bases from J, the gap between germline ends came to 17 bases. Germline CDR1 and CDR2: SGHTA and FQGNSA. The CDR3, as DNA: TGTGCCAGCAGCCGTGGTCCCGGGGGGGCCACTGAAGCTTTCTTT. Residues: CASSRGPGGATEAFF.

The chain uses TRBV5-1 and TRBJ1-1; TRBD1 agrees at 7 bases. The trim removed 3 bases at V and 9 bases at J, leaving 5 bases unmatched. This CDR3 comprises 12 residues. CDR1 and CDR2 from the germline V gene are SGHRS and YFSETQ. The CDR3 spells CASSSDRAQAFF. Here the CDR3 DNA reads TGCGCCAGCAGCTCCGACAGGGCTCAAGCTTTCTTT. The variable domain in full, with the rest retrieved from reference TRBV5-1 and TRBJ1-1, is KAGVTQTPRYLIKTRGQQVTLSCSPISGHRSVSWYQQTPGQGLQFLFEYFSETQRNKGNFPGRFSGRQFSNSRSEMNVSTLELGDSALYLCASSSDRAQAFFGQGTRLTVV.